Shown below are 8 T cell receptor beta chains from a single sample sequenced in a study of identical twins. TCRdb re-analysed the 5' RACE reads in MiXCR, keeping a single row per CDR3 protein. The sample includes approximately 220,000 distinct CDR3 sequences, around 9.6% of them seen just once. Sequenced material: memory (CD45RO+) T cells sorted from blood. The receptors come from a woman aged 18-29 years in good health.

This chain links TRBV3-1 with TRBJ1-1, with a possible D match to TRBD1 (5 bases). CDR1 and CDR2 (germline): LGHDT, YNNKEL (reference sequence). The length of the CDR3 is 14 residues. Trimming left V 3 bases short and J 4 bases short, with 12 bases between. The CDR3 region has the DNA TGTGCCAGCAGCCACACGACAGAGGGCACTGAAGCTTTCTTT. Residues: CASSHTTEGTEAFF.

This clonotype was counted a few times. V usage is TRBV20-1 and J usage is TRBJ2-1, with D maybe TRBD2 (6 bases). The CDR3 contains 15 residues. Germline assignment: CDR1 DFQATT and CDR2 SNEGSKA (reference sequence). The V end was cut by 0 bases, the J end by 8 bases, with 17 bases between. The CDR3 sequence: CSARDLTSRIDEQFF. The DNA for the CDR3 is TGCAGTGCTAGAGATCTCACTAGCCGGATCGATGAGCAGTTCTTC.

The gene calls are TRBV20-1 and TRBJ2-1, with 8 bases lining up with TRBD2. CDR1 and CDR2 (germline): DFQATT, SNEGSKA (reference sequence). The CDR3 loop spans 15 amino acids. The J segment lost 2 bases and the V segment lost 3 bases, leaving 6 bases of the junction unmatched. The CDR3: CSASKLAATYNEQFF. In nucleotides, the CDR3 is TGCAGTGCTAGTAAACTAGCGGCAACCTACAATGAGCAGTTCTTC.

In this sample, this clonotype turned up a few times. The J gene is TRBJ2-4, the V gene TRBV20-1; 9 bases map to TRBD1. The CDR3 spans 14 residues. Trimming took 6 bases from V and 7 from J; bases not matched to a gene: 10. In germline, CDR1 is DFQATT, CDR2 SNEGSKA (reference sequence). The CDR3 DNA is TGCAGTGCCGAGGGGGGACAGGGTACGAACATTCAGTACTTC. Residues: CSAEGGQGTNIQYF.

The rearrangement links TRBV2 to TRBJ2-3, with 7 bases matching TRBD1. Germline lookup yields CDR1 SNHLY and CDR2 FYNNEI. V was pared by 3 bases and J by 3 bases, with 9 bases of the junction left unmatched. This CDR3 spans 16 amino acids. The CDR3 loop reads CASSDLATGSTDTQYF. The CDR3 region has the DNA TGTGCCAGCAGTGATTTGGCGACAGGGAGTACAGATACGCAGTATTTT.

This clonotype was counted a few times. The chain couples TRBV7-2 to TRBJ1-2; 9 bases map to TRBD1. V lost 3 bases and J lost 6; bases outside the gene matches: 8. The CDR3 length is 15 residues. CDR1 SGHTA and CDR2 FQGNSA come from the germline V gene. CDR3 amino acids: CASSFRTGGDDGYTF. CDR3 nucleotide sequence: TGTGCCAGCAGCTTTCGAACAGGGGGCGATGATGGCTACACCTTC.

At least ten counts were recorded for this clonotype. This chain connects TRBV5-1 to TRBJ2-7, with 7 bases identical to TRBD1. Per the germline V gene, CDR1 is SGHRS and CDR2 is YFSETQ. The CDR3 is 15 amino acids. V lost 4 bases to trimming and J lost 5 bases; unmatched junction nucleotides: 12. In DNA, the CDR3 is TGCGCCAGCAGCCGACAGGGTATGCCGTTAGACGAGCAGTACTTC. Protein: CASSRQGMPLDEQYF.

The table lists this clonotype with many counts. The chain combines TRBV19 with TRBJ2-1; 8 bases are a match to TRBD2. The CDR3 has 16 amino acids. Germline CDR1 reads LNHDA; CDR2 reads SQIVND (reference sequence). With 5 bases clipped from V and 7 bases from J, the junction kept 13 bases outside the gene matches. The CDR3 sequence: CASSLPASGSSNEQFF. The CDR3, as DNA: TGTGCCAGTAGTCTTCCCGCCAGCGGGAGTTCTAATGAGCAGTTCTTC.